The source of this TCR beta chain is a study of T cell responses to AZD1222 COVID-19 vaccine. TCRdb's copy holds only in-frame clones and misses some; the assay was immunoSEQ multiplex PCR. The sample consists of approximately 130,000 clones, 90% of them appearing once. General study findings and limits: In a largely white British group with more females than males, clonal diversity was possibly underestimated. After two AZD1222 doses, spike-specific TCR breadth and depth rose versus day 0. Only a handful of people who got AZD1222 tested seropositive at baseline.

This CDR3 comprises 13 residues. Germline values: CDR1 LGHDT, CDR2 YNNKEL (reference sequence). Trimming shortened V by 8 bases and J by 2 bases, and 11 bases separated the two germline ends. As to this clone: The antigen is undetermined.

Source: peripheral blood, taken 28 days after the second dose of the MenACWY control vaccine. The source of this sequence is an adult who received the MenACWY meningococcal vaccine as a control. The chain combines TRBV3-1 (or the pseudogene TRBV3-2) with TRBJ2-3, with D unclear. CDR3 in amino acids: CASHATNTDTQYF. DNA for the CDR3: TGTGCCAGCCACGCGACAAACACAGATACGCAGTATTTT.